This entry describes one T cell receptor (beta chain). Antigen specificity is unknown. This sample is part of a study of PD-L1 blockade in urothelial cancer. Study-level findings and limits: By 3 weeks, tumor-associated blood clones had expanded more in durable-benefit patients.

V was pared by 5 bases and J by 3 bases, with 16 bases between. The CDR3 loop spans 16 amino acids. Per the germline V gene, CDR1 is SGHTA and CDR2 is FQGNSA. The table came from immunoSEQ multiplex PCR; TCRdb's copy has only in-frame clones and leaves some out. The repertoire holds 20,000 to 30,000 clones, with roughly 80% as singletons. The TCR was taken from a man between 70 and 80 years old with urothelial cancer. The sample here was PBMCs, taken around atezolizumab (anti-PD-L1) treatment. V gene TRBV7-2 combines with J gene TRBJ1-4; D gene ambiguous. DNA for the CDR3: TGTGCCAGCAGCACACTTCTCTCCGGGTCTAATGAAAAACTGTTTTTT. Its translation is CASSTLLSGSNEKLFF.